The present T cell receptor (beta chain) was sequenced within a study of OX40 agonist ivuxolimab in advanced cancers. Clones were read by immunoSEQ multiplex PCR, and TCRdb kept only the in-frame ones, dropping some. The sample carries tens of thousands of clones, just over 90% recorded once. Trimming pared 2 bases from V and 9 bases from J, leaving 11 bases between. This CDR3 is built from 14 residues. Germline V gives CDR1 KGHSY, CDR2 FQNENV. The sequence was obtained from an adult with an advanced solid tumor such as melanoma, head and neck, liver or kidney cancer. Here the sequenced sample was CD4+ or CD8+ T cells sorted from blood, taken in a trial of the OX40 agonist ivuxolimab. This chain links TRBV16 with TRBJ1-6; D is possibly TRBD1 (5 bases). The CDR3 is CASSQLGTLSPLHF. Written as DNA, the CDR3 is TGTGCCAGCAGCCAACTTGGGACCCTTTCACCCCTCCACTTT.